This TCR beta chain was profiled in a study of immune evolution from preneoplasia to lung adenocarcinoma. Turning to this clone: The antigen remains unidentified.

Germline V gene sequence: CDR1 SEHNR, CDR2 FQNEAQ (reference sequence). This CDR3 is 13 amino acids long. With 1 base removed from V and 10 bases from J, the gap between germline ends came to 10 bases. Between the mid-2010s and the late 2010s, patients underwent resection in Japan or China. Histologic diagnosis was independently verified by two lung pathologists. Produced via immunoSEQ multiplex PCR; TCRdb's table is partial and in-frame only. The sample has over 4,500 clones; 85% to 90% are singletons. Study observations and caveats: Top clone frequencies peaked in normal lung, apparently declining through invasive adenocarcinoma. Normal lung had highest clonality; later lesions appeared denser, more diverse.

The material sequenced was FFPE atypical adenomatous hyperplasia tissue from the lung. Documented subset: atypical adenomatous hyperplasia (AAH), lung preneoplasia. The clonotype originates from a person aged 70 to 80 with lung adenocarcinoma. V and J are TRBV7-9 and TRBJ1-4; D is unresolved. DNA of the CDR3: TGTGCCAGCAGCTTAGGACAATTAGCAAAACTGTTTTTT. Translating it yields CASSLGQLAKLFF.